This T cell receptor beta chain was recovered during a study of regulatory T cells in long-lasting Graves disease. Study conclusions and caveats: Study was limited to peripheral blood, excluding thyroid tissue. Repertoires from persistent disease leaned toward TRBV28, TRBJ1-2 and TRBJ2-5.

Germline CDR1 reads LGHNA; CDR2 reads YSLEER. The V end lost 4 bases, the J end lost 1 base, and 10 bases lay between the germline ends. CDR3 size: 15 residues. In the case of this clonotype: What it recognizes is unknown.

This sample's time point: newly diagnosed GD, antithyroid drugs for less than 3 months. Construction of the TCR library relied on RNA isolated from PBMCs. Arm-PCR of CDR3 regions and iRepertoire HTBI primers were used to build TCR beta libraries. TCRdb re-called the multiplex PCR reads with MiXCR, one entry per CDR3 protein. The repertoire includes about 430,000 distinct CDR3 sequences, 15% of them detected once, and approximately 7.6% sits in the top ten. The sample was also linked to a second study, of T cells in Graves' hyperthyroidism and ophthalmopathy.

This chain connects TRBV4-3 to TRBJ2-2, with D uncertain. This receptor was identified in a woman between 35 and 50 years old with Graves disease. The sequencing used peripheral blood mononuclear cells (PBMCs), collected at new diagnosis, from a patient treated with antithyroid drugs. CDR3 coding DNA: TGCGCCAGCAGCCCGACCCTCGTGAACACCGGGGAGCTGTTTTTT. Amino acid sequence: CASSPTLVNTGELFF.